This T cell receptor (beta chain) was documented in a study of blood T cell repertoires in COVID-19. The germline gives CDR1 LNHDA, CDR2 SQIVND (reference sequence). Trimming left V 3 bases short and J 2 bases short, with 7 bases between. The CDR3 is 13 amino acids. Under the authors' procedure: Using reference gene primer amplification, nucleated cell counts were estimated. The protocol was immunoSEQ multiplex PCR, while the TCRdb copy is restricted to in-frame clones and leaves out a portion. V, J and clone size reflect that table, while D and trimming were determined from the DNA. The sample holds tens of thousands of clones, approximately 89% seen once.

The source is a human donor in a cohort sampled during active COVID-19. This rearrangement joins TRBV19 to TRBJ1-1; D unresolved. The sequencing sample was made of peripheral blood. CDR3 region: CASSIRGNTEAFF. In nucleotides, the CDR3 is TGTGCCAGTAGTATTCGGGGTAACACTGAAGCTTTCTTT.